These T cell receptor beta chains were read from a single sample in a study of regulatory T cells in long-lasting Graves disease. TCRdb processed the multiplex PCR reads anew with MiXCR; each CDR3 protein has one entry. The sample records about 470,000 distinct CDR3 sequences, about a fifth being singletons. Sequences were derived from peripheral blood mononuclear cells (PBMCs), sampled when the disease was refractory, from a patient treated with antithyroid drugs. The receptors come from a female donor with Graves disease. CDR3s include the opening cysteine and the closing phenylalanine or tryptophan. The order of the fields is CDR3 length, clone size, J gene, D gene, V gene, CDR3 DNA, CDR3 protein. A D gene is named only where the DNA matches it firmly. Rows may omit the clone size; those that give it use once, few, many or a size class.

15 | . | TRBJ2-2 | . | TRBV7-2 | TGTGCCAGCAGCTTAGATCATCCAGGGGCCGGGGAGCTGTTTTTT | CASSLDHPGAGELFF
16 | many | TRBJ2-5 | TRBD1 | TRBV28 | TGTGCCAGCAGTTTCCGATACGGACAGGGGGAAGAGACCCAGTACTTC | CASSFRYGQGEETQYF
16 | . | TRBJ1-2 | . | TRBV6-1 | TGTGCCACCCAGAGCAGGGGAGAGGCTGGCGGCTATGGCTACACCTTC | CATQSRGEAGGYGYTF
11 | few | TRBJ2-6 | . | TRBV11-2 | TGTGCCAGCGAGGGGGGGAACGTCCTGACTTTC | CASEGGNVLTF
13 | . | TRBJ2-4 | TRBD1 | TRBV30 | TGTGCCTGGATGGGACAGGGGAGGAACATTCAGTACTTC | CAWMGQGRNIQYF
17 | many | TRBJ1-1 | TRBD1 | TRBV6-5 | TGTGCCAGCAGTTACCGAAGCCGGGACAGGGCGAACACTGAAGCTTTCTTT | CASSYRSRDRANTEAFF
15 | many | TRBJ1-4 | . | TRBV12-3/TRBV12-4 | TGTGCCAGCAGTTTGCAAGGCACAACTAATGAAAAACTGTTTTTT | CASSLQGTTNEKLFF
16 | many | TRBJ1-6 | TRBD1 | TRBV28 | TGTGCCAGCAGGCCCCCGGGACAGGGGCATAATTCACCCCTCCACTTT | CASRPPGQGHNSPLHF
13 | many | TRBJ2-5 | TRBD2 | TRBV20-1 | TGCAGTGCTATAGCGGGGGGCCGGGAGACCCAGTACTTC | CSAIAGGRETQYF
15 | few | TRBJ2-3 | TRBD2 | TRBV4-3 | TGCGCCAGCAGCCAAGCCGGGGGGGGGGCAGATACGCAGTATTTT | CASSQAGGGADTQYF
14 | . | TRBJ1-2 | . | TRBV3-1 | TGTGCCAGCAGCCAAGATCGGCAGGGTAGGGGCTACACCTTC | CASSQDRQGRGYTF
16 | . | TRBJ2-1 | TRBD2 | TRBV20-1 | TGCAGTGCTACTTGGGAGGGGAGCGGGGGGGCCGATGAGCAGTTCTTC | CSATWEGSGGADEQFF
14 | many | TRBJ2-7 | . | TRBV27 | TGTGCCAGCAGTTATGCAGTCGGAGCCTACGAGCAGTACTTC | CASSYAVGAYEQYF
16 | . | TRBJ1-5 | . | TRBV19 | TGTGCCAGTAGTAAGGGGGGGCTTGATAGCAATCAGCCCCAGCATTTT | CASSKGGLDSNQPQHF
15 | many | TRBJ2-5 | . | TRBV20-1 | TGCAGTGCTAGGGACTCGACAGAAGTACAAGAGACCCAGTACTTC | CSARDSTEVQETQYF
18 | once | TRBJ1-2 | TRBD1 | TRBV13 | TGTGCCAGCAGCTTAGGCCGGACAGGGGGAATGCGGCAGTATGGCTACACCTTC | CASSLGRTGGMRQYGYTF
16 | many | TRBJ2-5 | TRBD2 | TRBV28 | TGTGCCAGCAGTTTAGGGTCTAGCGGGGCACAAGAGACCCAGTACTTC | CASSLGSSGAQETQYF
13 | many | TRBJ1-1 | TRBD1 | TRBV5-1 | TGTGCCAGCAGTTTAACCGGGACAGGTGAAGCTTTCTTT | CASSLTGTGEAFF
18 | many | TRBJ2-5 | TRBD1 | TRBV11-2 | TGTGCCAGCAGCGACACTACCCGGACAGGTCCACTCCAAGAGACCCAGTACTTC | CASSDTTRTGPLQETQYF
15 | . | TRBJ2-3 | . | TRBV7-3 | TGTGCCAGCAGCTTAACGCATAGTACGACGGTTACGCAGTATTTT | CASSLTHSTTVTQYF
15 | many | TRBJ1-1 | TRBD1 | TRBV7-9 | TGTGCCAGCAGCTCCGACAGGGCCTTGAACACTGAAGCTTTCTTT | CASSSDRALNTEAFF
13 | . | TRBJ2-5 | TRBD2 | TRBV7-9 | TGTGCCAGCACCACTAGCGGGGAAGAGACCCAGTACTTC | CASTTSGEETQYF
16 | many | TRBJ1-2 | . | TRBV2 | TGTGCCAGCAGCGTTTCTCAACAGGAGGGGGACTATGGCTACACCTTC | CASSVSQQEGDYGYTF
15 | . | TRBJ2-5 | . | TRBV5-6 | TGTGCCAGCAGCTTGGAAGAGACGGCCGAAGAGACCCAGTACTTC | CASSLEETAEETQYF
13 | . | TRBJ1-2 | . | TRBV18 | TGTGCCAGCTCACCACGAGATTCGGTCGACTACACCTTC | CASSPRDSVDYTF
15 | few | TRBJ2-1 | . | TRBV11-2 | TGTGCCAGCAGCCCGGGGACAAGAACCTACAATGAGCAGTTCTTC | CASSPGTRTYNEQFF
17 | few | TRBJ1-1 | . | TRBV6-2/TRBV6-3 | TGTGCCAGCAGTCTGGGCCCCGGTCCGTCCTCGAACACTGAAGCTTTCTTT | CASSLGPGPSSNTEAFF
15 | . | TRBJ2-7 | . | TRBV18 | TGTGCCAGCTCACCTAACCAGGACAAAGGTAACGAGCAGTACTTC | CASSPNQDKGNEQYF
14 | . | TRBJ1-5 | TRBD1 | TRBV29-1 | TGCAGCGCCATAACAGGGGTTAGCAATCAGCCCCAGCATTTT | CSAITGVSNQPQHF
15 | many | TRBJ1-3 | . | TRBV7-2 | TGTGCCAGCAGCCCTAGCCCAGGGATAGGAAACACCATATATTTT | CASSPSPGIGNTIYF
13 | . | TRBJ1-3 | TRBD1 | TRBV2 | TGTGCCAGCAGAGGACAGGGTGGAAACACCATATATTTT | CASRGQGGNTIYF
16 | . | TRBJ2-2 | TRBD1 | TRBV10-1 | TGCGCCAGCAGTGGGACAGGGGGAAAAGGGACCGGGGAGCTGTTTTTT | CASSGTGGKGTGELFF
13 | . | TRBJ1-6 | . | TRBV7-2 | TGTGCCAGCAGCTTAGTGGGTCCCCGGGCCCTCCACTTT | CASSLVGPRALHF
14 | few | TRBJ2-7 | . | TRBV13 | TGTGCCAGCAGCTTAGATTCTCGAGACTACGAGCAGTACTTC | CASSLDSRDYEQYF
16 | many | TRBJ2-7 | TRBD2 | TRBV6-5 | TGTGCCAGCAGTTCCCCTACTAGCGGGAGACTCCACGAGCAGTACTTC | CASSSPTSGRLHEQYF
13 | . | TRBJ1-1 | . | TRBV9 | TGTGCCAGCAGCGTAAGAGCAGACACTGAGGCTTTCTTT | CASSVRADTEAFF
12 | . | TRBJ2-1 | . | TRBV6-2/TRBV6-3 | TGTGCCAGCAGTACACAAAACAATGAGCAGTTCTTC | CASSTQNNEQFF
16 | few | TRBJ2-7 | TRBD1 | TRBV7-9 | TGTGCCAGCAGCCCAGAACAGGGGGCAGAGACCTACGAGCAGTACTTC | CASSPEQGAETYEQYF
16 | . | TRBJ1-1 | . | TRBV7-2 | TGTGCCAGCAGCTCGGTACTACGGACTATAAAGACTGAAGCTTTCTTT | CASSSVLRTIKTEAFF
14 | few | TRBJ1-1 | . | TRBV27 | TGTGCCAGCAGTGCAGTTCCGGGGAGCACTGAAGCTTTCTTT | CASSAVPGSTEAFF
15 | few | TRBJ2-7 | . | TRBV7-9 | TGTGCCAGCAGCTTGCCCCCAGGAACCCGGGACGAGCAGTACTTC | CASSLPPGTRDEQYF
14 | . | TRBJ1-4 | . | TRBV28 | TGTGCCAGCAGTCTACAAACAACTAATGAAAAACTGTTTTTT | CASSLQTTNEKLFF
11 | . | TRBJ1-4 | . | TRBV28 | TGTGCCAGCGAGGGCCCGACAAGTAGGATTTTT | CASEGPTSRIF
12 | few | TRBJ1-2 | . | TRBV24-1 | TGTGCCACCAGTGACCCCCTCCATGGCTACACCTTC | CATSDPLHGYTF
12 | many | TRBJ1-1 | TRBD1 | TRBV28 | TGTGCCAGCAGGACAGGGTCCATCCAAGCTTTCTTT | CASRTGSIQAFF
14 | many | TRBJ1-1 | . | TRBV6-1 | TGTGCCAGCAGTGATCCAGGATTTGACACTGAAGCTTTCTTT | CASSDPGFDTEAFF
14 | many | TRBJ1-1 | . | TRBV6-1 | TGTGCCAGCAGCGAACAGGATTTGAACACTGAAGCTTTCTTT | CASSEQDLNTEAFF
13 | many | TRBJ2-7 | . | TRBV2 | TGTGCCAGCAGTGGCCGGACGGCCCGCGAGCAGTACTTC | CASSGRTAREQYF
15 | . | TRBJ1-2 | TRBD1 | TRBV6-2/TRBV6-3 | TGTGCCAGCAGTCACTCCGGGACAGGGGGCCCGGGGTACACCTTC | CASSHSGTGGPGYTF
17 | . | TRBJ2-1 | . | TRBV7-8 | TGTGCCAGCAGCTTAAGGGGGGAAACCGGGACCAACAATGAGCAGTTCTTC | CASSLRGETGTNNEQFF
13 | many | TRBJ1-1 | . | TRBV11-2 | TGTGCCAGTAAGACGCCCCAACAAACTGAAGCTTTCTTT | CASKTPQQTEAFF